This entry describes one TCR beta chain. The sample is drawn from a study of blood T cell repertoires in COVID-19. Study context: Sites in the United States, Italy and Spain provided acute and convalescent COVID-19 samples. From T cells, B-cell-depleted T cells, or PBMCs came the material, which was cDNA or gDNA.

Study processing details: Estimates of nucleated cell counts were drawn from the amplification of reference gene primers. Measured with immunoSEQ multiplex PCR; TCRdb has only the in-frame clones, and not every one. V, J and clone size reflect that table, while D and trimming were determined from the DNA. The data show 200,000 to 250,000 clones, around 83% seen once. Trimming cost V 3 bases and J 1 base, with 6 bases left between them. This CDR3 spans 13 amino acids. Germline lookup yields CDR1 LNHDA and CDR2 SQIVND (reference sequence). This chain connects TRBV19 to TRBJ1-2; D ambiguous. Sequencing was done on a sample of peripheral blood. This TCR derives from a man aged 35-49 years with acute or convalescent COVID-19. The CDR3 coding sequence is TGTGCCAGTAGTATCAGTATTAACTATGGCTACACCTTC. Its translation is CASSISINYGYTF.